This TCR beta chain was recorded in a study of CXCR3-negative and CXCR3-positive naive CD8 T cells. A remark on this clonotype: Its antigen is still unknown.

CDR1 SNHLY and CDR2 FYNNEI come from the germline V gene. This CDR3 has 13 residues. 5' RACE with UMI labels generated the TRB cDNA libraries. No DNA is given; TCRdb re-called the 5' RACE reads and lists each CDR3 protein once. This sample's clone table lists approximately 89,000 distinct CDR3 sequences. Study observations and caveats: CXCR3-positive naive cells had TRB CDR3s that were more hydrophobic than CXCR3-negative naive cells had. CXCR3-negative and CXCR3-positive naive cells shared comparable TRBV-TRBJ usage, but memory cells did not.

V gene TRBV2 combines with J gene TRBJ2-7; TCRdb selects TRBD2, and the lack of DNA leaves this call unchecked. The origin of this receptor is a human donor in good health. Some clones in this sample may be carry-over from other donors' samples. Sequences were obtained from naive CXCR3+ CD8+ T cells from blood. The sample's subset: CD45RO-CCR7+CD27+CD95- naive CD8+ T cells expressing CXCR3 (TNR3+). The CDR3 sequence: CASSPGTYYEQYF.